This is a list of T cell receptor beta chains from one sample in a study of PD-L1 blockade in urothelial cancer. Here immunoSEQ multiplex PCR was the method, and the copy in TCRdb shows in-frame clones only, minus some. This table has fewer than 25,000 clones, roughly 87% appearing once. Sequencing used PBMCs, obtained around atezolizumab (anti-PD-L1) treatment. The receptor source for this set is a man aged 50 to 60 with urothelial cancer. CDR3s include the opening cysteine and the closing phenylalanine or tryptophan. The D gene is left open where the match is weak. For some rows the clone size is stated as once, few or many, or as a class when expanded; others skip it.

size	D	J	V	CDR3	DNA
.	.	TRBJ1-1	TRBV5-1	CASSLLQGPNTEAFF	TGCGCCAGCAGCTTACTACAGGGACCGAACACTGAAGCTTTCTTT
.	.	TRBJ1-1	TRBV18	CASSPYPAGTTEAFF	TGTGCCAGCTCACCATATCCGGCAGGAACCACTGAAGCTTTCTTT
.	TRBD1	TRBJ2-4	TRBV27	CASSLSRETGEGRKNIQYF	TGTGCCAGCAGTTTATCACGGGAGACAGGGGAAGGGAGGAAAAACATTCAGTACTTC
.	TRBD2	TRBJ2-7	TRBV7-2	CASSLLAGGPTIYEQYF	TGTGCCAGCAGCTTATTAGCGGGGGGGCCAACAATTTACGAGCAGTACTTC
.	.	TRBJ2-7	TRBV6-1	CASSEFRVEQYF	TGTGCCAGCAGTGAATTCCGGGTCGAGCAGTACTTC
.	.	TRBJ1-2	TRBV6-5	CASSYASGAWGYTF	TGTGCCAGCAGTTACGCCTCAGGGGCTTGGGGCTACACCTTC
.	.	TRBJ2-3	TRBV27	CASSYAGGSTDTQYF	TGTGCCAGCAGTTATGCTGGGGGCTCGACAGATACGCAGTATTTT
.	TRBD1	TRBJ2-1	TRBV6-1	CASRGGQGAREQFF	TGTGCCAGCAGGGGGGGACAGGGGGCGAGAGAGCAGTTCTTC
.	.	TRBJ1-3	TRBV7-8	CASSPSGVGNTIYF	TGTGCCAGCAGCCCTTCAGGGGTCGGAAACACCATATATTTT
.	TRBD1	TRBJ2-2	TRBV6-1	CASSDRGRVGELFF	TGTGCCAGCAGTGACAGGGGGCGCGTCGGGGAGCTGTTTTTT
few	TRBD1	TRBJ1-2	TRBV9	CASSVGSQGAGYTF	TGTGCCAGCAGCGTAGGGTCGCAGGGGGCCGGCTACACCTTC
once	TRBD1	TRBJ2-7	TRBV6-6	CASSYSWDRAYEQYF	TGTGCCAGCAGTTACTCTTGGGACAGGGCCTACGAGCAGTACTTC
.	TRBD2	TRBJ2-7	TRBV27	CASSLQGVAGQSYEQYF	TGTGCCAGCAGTTTACAAGGAGTAGCGGGACAATCCTACGAGCAGTACTTC
.	TRBD2	TRBJ2-1	TRBV28	CASPLSGRALNEQFF	TGTGCCAGCCCCCTTAGCGGGAGGGCCCTCAATGAGCAGTTCTTC
.	.	TRBJ1-1	TRBV19	CASSPINTEAFF	TGTGCCAGTAGTCCTATAAACACTGAAGCTTTCTTT
.	.	TRBJ2-1	TRBV6-5	CASSLANEQFF	TGTGCCAGCAGTTTAGCCAATGAGCAGTTCTTC
.	TRBD1	TRBJ2-1	TRBV11-2	CASSLVRGQVYNEQFF	TGTGCCAGCAGCTTAGTTCGGGGACAGGTATACAATGAGCAGTTCTTC
.	TRBD1	TRBJ2-2	TRBV5-1	CASSRNGQVDTGELFF	TGCGCCAGCAGCCGGAACGGACAGGTCGACACCGGGGAGCTGTTTTTT
.	.	TRBJ2-2	TRBV21-1	CASSKVRGGAGTGELFF	TGTGCCAGCAGCAAAGTTCGCGGGGGCGCTGGCACCGGGGAGCTGTTTTTT
.	TRBD2	TRBJ2-7	TRBV5-6	CASHLAGGSYEQYF	TGTGCCAGCCACCTAGCGGGGGGATCCTACGAGCAGTACTTC
.	.	TRBJ1-3	TRBV27	CASSSQGTHSGNTIYF	TGTGCCAGCAGTTCCCAGGGTACCCACTCTGGAAACACCATATATTTT
.	TRBD1	TRBJ2-1	TRBV7-8	CASSYNRGRDNEQFF	TGTGCCAGCAGCTACAACAGGGGAAGGGACAATGAGCAGTTCTTC
.	.	TRBJ2-5	TRBV15	CATSMSFGGETQYF	TGTGCCACCAGCATGAGTTTCGGGGGAGAGACCCAGTACTTC
.	TRBD1	TRBJ2-5	TRBV5-1	CASSLTGTGKETQYF	TGCGCCAGCAGCTTAACCGGGACAGGCAAAGAGACCCAGTACTTC
.	TRBD1	TRBJ1-2	TRBV27	CASSPLTDRGDGYTF	TGTGCCAGCAGTCCCCTAACGGACAGGGGCGATGGCTACACCTTC
.	TRBD2	TRBJ2-3	TRBV13	CASSRSSGGSTDTQYF	TGTGCCAGCAGCCGCAGTAGCGGGGGGTCCACAGATACGCAGTATTTT
.	TRBD1	TRBJ2-2	TRBV7-9	CASSEDRGPTGELFF	TGTGCCAGCAGCGAGGACAGGGGGCCGACCGGGGAGCTGTTTTTT
.	.	TRBJ1-1	TRBV7-9	CASSSKTFEGDFF	TGTGCCAGCAGCTCTAAGACCTTCGAGGGGGATTTCTTT
.	TRBD2	TRBJ2-7	TRBV4-3	CASSQLAGPYEQYF	TGCGCCAGCAGCCAATTAGCGGGGCCCTACGAGCAGTACTTC
.	.	TRBJ2-5	TRBV6-5	CASHETGRETQYF	TGTGCCAGCCATGAAACAGGTCGTGAGACCCAGTACTTC
.	TRBD1	TRBJ2-5	TRBV5-4	CASSPIPTGGRETQYF	TGTGCCAGCAGCCCCATACCGACAGGGGGTAGAGAGACCCAGTACTTC
.	.	TRBJ2-1	TRBV9	CASSPSYNEQFF	TGTGCCAGCAGCCCGTCCTACAATGAGCAGTTCTTC
.	.	TRBJ1-1	TRBV19	CASSSRPGQGGWNTEAFF	TGTGCCAGTAGTTCCCGACCTGGGCAGGGAGGGTGGAACACTGAAGCTTTCTTT
.	TRBD2	TRBJ2-5	TRBV10-2	CASSLTSGGAFETQYF	TGCGCCAGCAGTTTGACTAGCGGGGGGGCCTTCGAGACCCAGTACTTC
.	TRBD1	TRBJ2-2	TRBV27	CASSLGTGVAGELFF	TGTGCCAGCAGCCTAGGGACAGGGGTGGCGGGGGAGCTGTTTTTT
.	TRBD1	TRBJ2-1	TRBV9	CASTRSGTGDNEQFF	TGTGCCAGCACCAGGTCCGGGACAGGGGACAATGAGCAGTTCTTC
.	TRBD1	TRBJ1-1	TRBV19	CASSIRGTGGKMDTEAFF	TGTGCCAGTAGTATTAGGGGGACAGGGGGCAAAATGGACACTGAAGCTTTCTTT
.	.	TRBJ1-6	TRBV5-5	CASSGRQENNSPLHF	TGTGCCAGCAGCGGACGACAGGAGAATAATTCACCCCTCCACTTT
.	TRBD1	TRBJ1-2	TRBV28	CASSLGTGGTGGGYTF	TGTGCCAGCAGTTTAGGGACAGGGGGCACGGGTGGTGGCTACACCTTC
.	TRBD1	TRBJ2-3	TRBV30	CAWSDRVFGPTDTQYF	TGTGCCTGGAGCGACAGGGTTTTTGGGCCCACAGATACGCAGTATTTT